The source of this T cell receptor beta chain is a study of blood T cell repertoires in COVID-19. Turning to the study itself: COVID-19 samples collected from the United States, Italy and Spain covered acute and convalescent phases. PBMCs, B-cell-depleted T cells, or T cells provided the cDNA or gDNA that made up the material.

The protocol was immunoSEQ multiplex PCR, while the TCRdb copy is restricted to in-frame clones and leaves out a portion. The profile shows roughly 82,000 clones, roughly four fifths of them singletons. This CDR3 spans 15 amino acids. Germline assignment: CDR1 MNHNY and CDR2 SVGAGI (reference sequence). The ends lost 2 bases at V and 5 bases at J; junction bases unmatched: 5. The sequence came from a man in his sixties with acute or convalescent COVID-19. Sequencing was performed on peripheral blood. This chain uses TRBV6-6 with TRBJ2-7; 11 bases are a match to TRBD1. The CDR3 sequence: CASSYPGQGANEQYF. For the CDR3, the DNA is TGTGCCAGCAGTTACCCTGGACAGGGGGCAAACGAGCAGTACTTC.